This record looks at one TCR beta chain sequence and its context. This sample is part of a study of blood T cell repertoires in COVID-19. Sequencing used immunoSEQ multiplex PCR; TCRdb keeps in-frame clones, though not all of them. In the table there are over 150,000 clones, over 75% of which are singletons. Germline CDR1 is SGHDN and CDR2 is FVKESK. The V segment lost 2 bases and the J segment 2 bases; nucleotides outside the gene matches: 12. The CDR3 consists of 19 residues. J is TRBJ2-3 and V is TRBV14, with 11 bases that match TRBD2. The origin of this receptor is a man between 65 and 85 years old with acute or convalescent COVID-19. The material sequenced was peripheral blood. The CDR3 loop is CASSQSRASGGPYTDTQYF. The CDR3 DNA reads as TGTGCCAGCAGCCAATCACGGGCTAGCGGGGGGCCTTACACAGATACGCAGTATTTT.